This record covers a single T cell receptor (beta chain). As yet, its antigen is unknown. V shed 10 bases and J shed 3 bases, with 22 bases lying between them. The V gene's germline CDR1 is MNHNY and CDR2 SVGAGI (reference sequence). CDR3 length: 15 amino acids. Amplification used 60 Vbeta primers and 13 Jbeta primers. Sequencing used immunoSEQ multiplex PCR; TCRdb keeps in-frame clones, though not all of them. This sample carries fewer than 80,000 clones, 74% of them seen once, and the ten largest clones take roughly 10%. The record originates from a study of cytomegalovirus exposure and HLA in healthy donors. The study's findings and limits: Fewer N-insertions (relative to the approximately 700-donor mean) were reportedly seen in an Asian-associated ancestry cluster in a later analysis. Earlier analysis looked at TCR beta V segments, and most were productive about 90% or about 30% of the time.

The receptor comes from a woman aged 60-70 years in good health and CMV-seropositive. The chain joins TRBV6-6 to TRBJ2-7; D remains ambiguous. The sequencing sample was made of PBMCs. The CDR3 region is CATIQLLTPIYEQYF. The CDR3 region has the DNA TGTGCCACCATACAGTTACTTACACCCATCTACGAGCAGTACTTC.